The 4 T cell receptor beta chains below were found in one sample sequenced in a study of cytomegalovirus exposure and HLA in healthy donors. The PCR had 60 Vbeta and 13 Jbeta primers. The table came from immunoSEQ multiplex PCR; TCRdb's copy has only in-frame clones and leaves some out. The sample shows 90,000 to 140,000 clones, approximately 72% of them seen only once. The material sequenced was PBMCs. The receptors come from a man aged 25 to 40 in good health and CMV-seronegative.

CDR3 residues: CASSLYRGLGETQYF. Written as DNA, the CDR3 is TGTGCCAGCAGTCTGTACAGGGGGCTTGGAGAGACCCAGTACTTC. The chain employs TRBV7-6 and TRBJ2-5; 9 positions agree with TRBD1. This CDR3 has 15 amino acids. Germline V CDR1 and CDR2: SGHVS, FNYEAQ. V dropped 6 bases and J dropped 4; count of bases not matched to a gene: 9.

The chain couples TRBV18 to TRBJ2-6; D might be TRBD1 (5 bases). V lost 4 bases, J lost 0 bases, and 22 bases lay in between. This CDR3 region has 20 residues. Germline V gene sequence: CDR1 KGHSH, CDR2 LQKENI. CDR3 sequence: CASSQTIVVGRDSGANVLTF. CDR3 bases: TGTGCCAGCTCACAAACCATTGTTGTCGGCAGGGACTCTGGGGCCAACGTCCTGACTTTC.

The chain links TRBV2 to TRBJ2-3; D unresolved. Germline CDR1 and CDR2: SNHLY and FYNNEI. The CDR3 loop spans 14 amino acids. Trimming cost V 6 bases and J 2 bases, with 12 bases left between them. Written as DNA, the CDR3 is TGTGCCAGCAGGGCCAGATTAAACACAGATACGCAGTATTTT. It specifies CASRARLNTDTQYF.

The V call is TRBV6-6, the J call TRBJ1-1; TRBD1 matches 7 bases. CDR3 size: 14 residues. Per germline, CDR1 MNHNY and CDR2 SVGAGI (reference sequence). Unmatched junction bases numbered 7, after V lost 6 bases and J lost 3 bases. The CDR3 bases are TGTGCCAGCAGCCCGGGGACAGCCGACACTGAAGCTTTCTTT. It encodes CASSPGTADTEAFF.